This T cell receptor (beta chain) was identified during a study of persistence of HIV-infected CD4 T cells. Looking at the study overall: A median of 8 years of suppressive ART preceded sampling.

A word on this clone: Its antigen is still unknown.

Whole-study results and caveats: Compared with CD3/CD28-stimulated cells, CMV- and Gag-responding cells showed lower TCRbeta richness. Degenerate expanded CDR3beta sequences were enriched among CMV- and Gag-responding cells.

The immunoSEQ assay was version 4, run in survey mode. Produced via immunoSEQ multiplex PCR; TCRdb's table is partial and in-frame only. The sample comprises about 64,000 clones, about 77% of which are singletons, and around 1.7% rests with the top ten. An overlapping HIV-1 Gag peptide pool stimulated these cells at 0.95 to 1 ug/peptide/mL. Memory cells lacking CD40L and CD69 with high CD45RO were sorted. Plasma HIV-1 RNA stayed below 50 copies/mL for at least 4 years. V was trimmed by 6 bases and J by 1 base, leaving 9 bases between them. Germline CDR1 reads MNHNY; CDR2 reads SVGAGI (reference sequence). This CDR3 spans 13 amino acids.

V usage is TRBV6-6 and J usage is TRBJ1-1; the D is unclear. This TCR derives from an adult man with HIV who was CMV-seropositive. Sequencing was performed on CD4+ T cells sorted from PBMCs after 18-hour stimulation, taken from a patient who received antiretroviral therapy. The CDR3 bases are TGTGCCAGCAGCCGGACGGCGAACACTGAAGCTTTCTTT. This sequence encodes CASSRTANTEAFF.